Shown below are 20 T cell receptor beta chains from a single sample sequenced in a study of blood T cells in healthy people across ages. With a J-beta primer mix and a sample-barcoded 5' primer, a second PCR ran roughly 7 to 11 cycles. TCRdb reanalysed the 5' RACE reads using MiXCR and keeps one entry per CDR3 protein. Seen here are about 540,000 distinct CDR3 sequences, 24% observed once, and the top ten hold just under 9%. Separately, the same data were catalogued under a study of T cells of mothers and their children.

Sequenced material: blood. The receptor set was obtained from a boy younger than 18 in good health.

This clonotype was recorded a few times. This chain joins TRBV6-6 and TRBJ1-3; TRBD1 aligns across 7 bases. This CDR3 has 14 residues. Germline loops: CDR1 MNHNY, CDR2 SVGAGI (reference sequence). With V trimmed by 4 bases and J by 4 bases, 4 bases remained unmatched. CDR3 sequence: CASSFGTEGNTIYF. The CDR3 bases are TGTGCCAGCAGTTTCGGGACAGAGGGAAACACCATATATTTT.

This clonotype was observed a few times. The chain uses TRBV3-1 and TRBJ2-5; 7 positions match TRBD2. Near its end, the DNA agrees better with TRBJ2-1, so the J call may be wrong. Germline V lookup: CDR1 LGHDT, CDR2 YNNKEL (reference sequence). The CDR3 totals 14 residues. The CDR3 loop reads CASSQASGDNEQFF. CDR3 nucleotide sequence: TGTGCCAGCAGCCAAGCTAGCGGAGACAATGAGCAGTTCTTC.

The CDR3 loop reads CASSSRTGAGANVLTF. DNA for the CDR3: TGCGCCAGCAGCTCTCGGACGGGGGCTGGGGCCAACGTCCTGACTTTC. This chain joins TRBV5-1 and TRBJ2-6, with D possibly TRBD2 on 6 matching bases. Germline CDR1 SGHRS, CDR2 YFSETQ. The CDR3 consists of 16 residues. Between the trimmed V and J ends, which lost 3 bases and 2 bases, there was a span of 12 bases.

This clonotype was observed a few times. This chain joins TRBV6-2 or TRBV6-3 and TRBJ2-2, with 7 bases that match TRBD1. The CDR3 has 15 amino acids. The V and J ends lost 7 bases and 5 bases, in that order; junction bases with no gene match: 10. Germline CDR1 and CDR2: MNHEY and SVGEGT. The chain's CDR3 is CASNPTGIRTGELFF. CDR3 nucleotides: TGTGCCAGCAACCCGACAGGGATTAGGACCGGGGAGCTGTTTTTT.

The CDR3 DNA reads as TGTGCCAGCAGCCAACAGGGAAGCACCGGGGAGCTGTTTTTT. Amino acid sequence: CASSQQGSTGELFF. V usage is TRBV6-2 or TRBV6-3 and J usage is TRBJ2-2; TRBD1 might be the D (6 bases). The germline gives CDR1 MNHEY, CDR2 SVGEGT. The CDR3 length is 14 residues. Trimming pared 6 bases from V and 4 bases from J, leaving 12 bases between.

The V call is TRBV4-1, the J call TRBJ2-4; 9 bases are a match to TRBD2. CDR3 length equals 19 residues. Germline CDR1 reads MGHRA; CDR2 reads YSYEKL. V trimming: 4 bases; J trimming: 0 bases; junction bases outside the gene matches: 13. The CDR3 nucleotides are TGCGCCAGCAGCCCAGTCGGGCTAGCGGGAATGATAGCCAAAAACATTCAGTACTTC. It translates to CASSPVGLAGMIAKNIQYF.

The V and J genes are TRBV4-1 and TRBJ2-1; TRBD1 might be the D (5 bases). With 3 bases removed from V and 0 bases from J, the gap between germline ends came to 9 bases. The germline V gene has CDR1 MGHRA and CDR2 YSYEKL. The CDR3 loop spans 15 amino acids. This CDR3 is CASSHTGVSYNEQFF. The DNA of the CDR3 is TGCGCCAGCAGCCACACAGGCGTCTCCTACAATGAGCAGTTCTTC.

V usage is TRBV6-1 and J usage is TRBJ1-2; D unclear. Trimming shortened V by 0 bases and J by 0 bases, and 11 bases separated the two germline ends. Germline values: CDR1 MNHNS, CDR2 SASEGT. The CDR3 covers 16 residues. CDR3 in amino acids: CASSEALRVPNYGYTF. The CDR3 DNA is TGTGCCAGCAGTGAAGCGCTTCGGGTGCCTAACTATGGCTACACCTTC.

The rearrangement links TRBV20-1 to TRBJ2-4; 14 nucleotides match TRBD2. The V segment lost 3 bases and the J segment 13 bases; nucleotides outside the gene matches: 8. CDR3 length: 14 amino acids. Germline CDR1 DFQATT, CDR2 SNEGSKA (reference sequence). CDR3 nucleotide sequence: TGCAGTGCTAGGGGGGGACTAGCGGGAGCAGTCCAGTACTTC. It encodes CSARGGLAGAVQYF.

Only a few counts were recorded for this clonotype. The V call is TRBV27, the J call TRBJ1-1; TRBD1 matches at 9 bases. In germline, CDR1 is MNHEY, CDR2 SMNVEV (reference sequence). V was clipped by 5 bases and J by 5 bases; unmatched bases: 9. CDR3 length: 15 amino acids. CDR3 nucleotide sequence: TGTGCCAGCAGTCCCCCAATGACAGGGGGTACTGAAGCTTTCTTT. Protein product: CASSPPMTGGTEAFF.

This chain uses TRBV4-1 with TRBJ2-1; D may be TRBD2 (6 bases). The CDR3 is made up of 16 amino acids. Germline CDR1 and CDR2: MGHRA and YSYEKL. V dropped 7 bases and J dropped 3 bases, with 19 bases sitting between them. The CDR3 bases are TGCGCCAGCATCCTGCTGTTAGCGGAGGACTACAATGAGCAGTTCTTC. It yields the protein CASILLLAEDYNEQFF.

This clonotype was seen only once. The V gene is TRBV28, the J gene TRBJ1-2; a possible D gene is TRBD1 (5 bases). The germline V and J ends were trimmed by 4 bases and 4 bases, with 13 bases remaining between them. Germline V gene data show CDR1 as MDHEN and CDR2 as SYDVKM. The CDR3 is made up of 14 amino acids. The CDR3 loop reads CASSYAGTIYGYTF. CDR3 nucleotide sequence: TGTGCCAGCAGTTACGCCGGGACCATCTATGGCTACACCTTC.

This clonotype was observed a few times. The chain employs TRBV7-2 and TRBJ2-7; TRBD1 aligns across 10 bases. The CDR3 contains 14 residues. Germline CDR1 reads SGHTA; CDR2 reads FQGNSA. With 3 bases clipped from V and 6 bases from J, the junction kept 5 bases outside the gene matches. The CDR3 DNA is TGTGCCAGCAGCTTCGGGACAGGGGTCTTCGAGCAGTACTTC. This gives the protein CASSFGTGVFEQYF.

This clonotype was observed a handful of times. CDR3 nucleotide sequence: TGCGCCAGCAGCGGGAGAGTCGGGGGCGTAGAGACCCAGTACTTC. Its protein is CASSGRVGGVETQYF. The V and J genes are TRBV5-1 and TRBJ2-5; D may be TRBD1 or TRBD2 (6 bases each). Trimming removed 4 bases from V and 4 bases from J, with 17 bases in between. This CDR3 contains 15 residues. Germline V lookup: CDR1 SGHRS, CDR2 YFSETQ.

This clonotype came up a few times. Germline and junction disagree at one end, which may indicate a read error. This chain links TRBV7-6 with TRBJ2-5, with a possible D match to TRBD2 (5 bases). Germline values: CDR1 SGHVS, CDR2 FNYEAQ. This CDR3 spans 15 amino acids. CDR3 DNA sequence: TGTGCCAGCAGCTTATCGGGGAAGGGATACAATGAGCAGTCCTTC. This encodes CASSLSGKGYNEQSF.

This clonotype was detected a few times. V gene TRBV10-3 combines with J gene TRBJ2-3; tentatively, D is TRBD2 (5 bases). The germline CDR1 and CDR2 sequences are ENHRY and SYGVKD. CDR3 size: 16 residues. Deletions cut 0 bases from V and 3 bases from J, with 13 bases between. CDR3 loop: CAISESSGGGTDTQYF. The CDR3 coding sequence is TGTGCCATCAGTGAGTCCAGCGGAGGCGGGACAGATACGCAGTATTTT.

This chain uses TRBV7-2 with TRBJ1-4; D remains ambiguous. Looked up from germline, CDR1 is SGHTA and CDR2 is FQGNSA. The V and J ends lost 2 bases and 0 bases respectively, with 7 bases between them. The CDR3 has 15 residues. The CDR3 loop is CASSLTHTTNEKLFF. The CDR3 DNA is TGTGCCAGCAGCTTAACTCACACAACTAATGAAAAACTGTTTTTT.

This clonotype was seen a few times. This chain joins TRBV4-3 and TRBJ2-1, with 10 bases fitting TRBD1. Germline assignment: CDR1 LGHNA and CDR2 YSLEER. Trimming cost V 7 bases and J 5 bases; bases outside gene matches: 5. This CDR3 has 14 amino acids. The chain's CDR3 is CASKSGTGDNEQFF. CDR3 sequence (DNA): TGCGCCAGCAAATCCGGGACAGGGGACAATGAGCAGTTCTTC.

Comments on this clonotype: The junction and the germline gene differ at one end; a read error may be behind it. J is TRBJ2-6 and V is TRBV28; perhaps TRBD1 as D (5 bases). CDR3 length: 14 amino acids. CDR1 is MDHEN and CDR2 is SYDVKM in the germline V gene. CDR3 in DNA: TGTGCCAGCAGGGCCGGCTCTGGGGCCAACGTCCTAACTTTC. Translated, it gives CASRAGSGANVLTF.

This clonotype has more than one count but fewer than ten. This chain joins TRBV28 and TRBJ2-3, with D unclear. CDR1 and CDR2 from the germline V gene are MDHEN and SYDVKM. The CDR3 is 14 amino acids. V was trimmed by 3 bases and J by 2 bases, leaving 9 bases between them. The CDR3 DNA reads as TGTGCCAGCAGTTTTTCGGGCTACACAGATACGCAGTATTTT. It specifies CASSFSGYTDTQYF.